The present T cell receptor beta chain was sequenced within a study of T-cell memory formation after mild COVID-19. Employing constant-segment primers, 5'RACE generated TCR alpha and TCR beta cDNA libraries bearing sample barcodes and UMIs. MiXCR was run by TCRdb on the 5' RACE reads, yielding one entry per CDR3 protein. The sample holds over 350,000 distinct CDR3 sequences, 20% to 30% seen once. The V and J ends lost 5 bases and 4 bases respectively, with 6 bases between them. The CDR3 loop spans 12 amino acids. The TCR comes from an adult woman who had mild COVID-19 (a few samples of this study predate the infection). Cell type and time point are not known. The chain employs TRBV12-3 or TRBV12-4 and TRBJ1-5; D not certain. Sequences were obtained from PBMCs or a T cell subset sorted from them (not recorded which). The DNA of the CDR3 is TGTGCCAGCAGTCCTACGAATCAGCCCCAGCATTTT. Amino acids: CASSPTNQPQHF.